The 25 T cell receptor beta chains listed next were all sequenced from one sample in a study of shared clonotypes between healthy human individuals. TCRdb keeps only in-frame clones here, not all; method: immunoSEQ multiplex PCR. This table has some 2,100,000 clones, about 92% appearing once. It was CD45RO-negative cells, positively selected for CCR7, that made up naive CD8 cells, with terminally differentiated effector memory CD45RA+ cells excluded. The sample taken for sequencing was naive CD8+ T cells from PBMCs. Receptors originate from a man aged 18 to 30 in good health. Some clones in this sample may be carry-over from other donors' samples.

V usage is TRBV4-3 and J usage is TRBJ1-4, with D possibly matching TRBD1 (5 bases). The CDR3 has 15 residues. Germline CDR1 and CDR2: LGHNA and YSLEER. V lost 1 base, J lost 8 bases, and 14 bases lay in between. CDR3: CASSQAVLGGEKLFF. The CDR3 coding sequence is TGCGCCAGCAGCCAAGCGGTATTGGGGGGGGAAAAACTGTTTTTT.

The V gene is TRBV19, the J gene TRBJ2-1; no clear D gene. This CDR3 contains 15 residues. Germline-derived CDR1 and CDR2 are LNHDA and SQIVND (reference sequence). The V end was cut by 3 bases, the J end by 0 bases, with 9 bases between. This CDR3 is CASSIGWSSYNEQFF. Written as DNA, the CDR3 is TGTGCCAGTAGTATCGGCTGGAGCTCCTACAATGAGCAGTTCTTC.

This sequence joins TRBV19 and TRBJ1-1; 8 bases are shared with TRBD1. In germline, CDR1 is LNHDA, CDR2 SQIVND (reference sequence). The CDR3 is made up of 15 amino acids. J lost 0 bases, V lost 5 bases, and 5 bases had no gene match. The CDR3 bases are TGTGCCAGTAGTGCCTGGACAGGGTTGAACACTGAAGCTTTCTTT. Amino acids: CASSAWTGLNTEAFF.

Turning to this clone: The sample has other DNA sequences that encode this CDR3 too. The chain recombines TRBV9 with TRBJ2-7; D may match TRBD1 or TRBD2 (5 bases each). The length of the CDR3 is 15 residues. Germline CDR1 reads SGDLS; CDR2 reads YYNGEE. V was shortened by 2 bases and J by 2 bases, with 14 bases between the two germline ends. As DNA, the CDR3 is TGTGCCAGCAGCGTTGGGGGAAGTGGCACCTACGAGCAGTACTTC. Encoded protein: CASSVGGSGTYEQYF.

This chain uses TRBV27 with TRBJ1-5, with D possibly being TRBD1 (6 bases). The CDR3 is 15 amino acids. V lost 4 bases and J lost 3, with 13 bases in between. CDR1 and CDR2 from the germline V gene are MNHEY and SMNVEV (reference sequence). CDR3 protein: CASSSHRTDNQPQHF. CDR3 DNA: TGTGCCAGCAGTTCGCATCGGACAGACAATCAGCCCCAGCATTTT.

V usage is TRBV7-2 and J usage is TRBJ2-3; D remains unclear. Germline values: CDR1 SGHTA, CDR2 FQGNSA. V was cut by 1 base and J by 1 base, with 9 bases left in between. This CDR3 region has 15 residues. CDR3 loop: CASSLEATRTDTQYF. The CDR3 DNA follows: TGTGCCAGCAGCTTAGAAGCGACCCGCACAGATACGCAGTATTTT.

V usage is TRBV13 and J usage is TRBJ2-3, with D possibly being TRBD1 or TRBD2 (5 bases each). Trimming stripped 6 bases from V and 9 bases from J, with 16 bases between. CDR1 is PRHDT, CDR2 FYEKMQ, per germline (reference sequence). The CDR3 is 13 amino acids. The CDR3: CASRYSGEGTQYF. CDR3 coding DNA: TGTGCCAGCAGGTACAGCGGAGAGGGGACGCAGTATTTT.

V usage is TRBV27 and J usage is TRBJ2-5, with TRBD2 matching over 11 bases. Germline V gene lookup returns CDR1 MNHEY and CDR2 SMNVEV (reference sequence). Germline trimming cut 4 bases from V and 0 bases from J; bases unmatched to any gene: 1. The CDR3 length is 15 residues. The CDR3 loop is CASSSSGRYQETQYF. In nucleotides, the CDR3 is TGTGCCAGCAGTTCTAGCGGGAGGTACCAAGAGACCCAGTACTTC.

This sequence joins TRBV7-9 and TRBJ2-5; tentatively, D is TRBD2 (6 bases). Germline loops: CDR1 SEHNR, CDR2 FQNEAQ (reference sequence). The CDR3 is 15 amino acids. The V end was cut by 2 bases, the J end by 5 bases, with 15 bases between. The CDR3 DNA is TGTGCCAGCAGCTTAAGGGAGGCCTCGCGGGAGACCCAGTACTTC. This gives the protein CASSLREASRETQYF.

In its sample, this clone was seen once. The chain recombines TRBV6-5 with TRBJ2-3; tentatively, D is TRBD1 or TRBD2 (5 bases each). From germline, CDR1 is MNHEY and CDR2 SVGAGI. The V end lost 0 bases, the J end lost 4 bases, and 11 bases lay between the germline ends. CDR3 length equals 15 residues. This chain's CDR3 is CASSYSTGPADTQYF. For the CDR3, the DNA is TGTGCCAGCAGTTACTCAACGGGGCCGGCAGATACGCAGTATTTT.

Here the CDR3 DNA reads TGTGCCATCAGCGAGCCGGGACTAGCGGGAGAAGATACGCAGTATTTT. Translation gives CAISEPGLAGEDTQYF. The chain links TRBV10-3 to TRBJ2-3, with TRBD2 matching over 14 bases. The CDR3 totals 16 residues. Germline V gene lookup returns CDR1 ENHRY and CDR2 SYGVKD. Trimming cost V 6 bases and J 5 bases; bases outside gene matches: 7.

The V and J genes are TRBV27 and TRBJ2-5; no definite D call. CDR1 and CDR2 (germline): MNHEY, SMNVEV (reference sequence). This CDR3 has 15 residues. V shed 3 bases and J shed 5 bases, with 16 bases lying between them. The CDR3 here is CASSLDRASGETQYF. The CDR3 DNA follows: TGTGCCAGCAGTTTGGACCGCGCCTCCGGGGAGACCCAGTACTTC.

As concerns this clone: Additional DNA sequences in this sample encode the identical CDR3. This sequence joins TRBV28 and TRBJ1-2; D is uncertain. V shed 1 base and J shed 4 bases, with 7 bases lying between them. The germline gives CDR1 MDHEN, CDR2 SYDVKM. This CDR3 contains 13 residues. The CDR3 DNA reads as TGTGCCAGCAGTTTATCAGGAGGCTATGGCTACACCTTC. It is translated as CASSLSGGYGYTF.

The CDR3 bases are TGTGCCAGCAGCCTTCTCATGGAGGACACCGGGGAGCTGTTTTTT. Translated, it gives CASSLLMEDTGELFF. The chain has TRBV7-7 and TRBJ2-2, with D possibly TRBD2 on 5 matching bases. CDR1 and CDR2 from the germline V gene are SSHAT and FNYEAQ (reference sequence). V lost 5 bases, J lost 3 bases, and 13 bases lay in between. This CDR3 comprises 15 residues. The full variable domain, rest sourced from reference TRBV7-7 and TRBJ2-2, is GAGVSQSPRYKVTKRGQDVTLRCDPISSHATLYWYQQALGQGPEFLTYFNYEAQPDKSGLPSDRFSAERPEGSISTLTIQRTEQRDSAMYRCASSLLMEDTGELFFGEGSRLTVL.

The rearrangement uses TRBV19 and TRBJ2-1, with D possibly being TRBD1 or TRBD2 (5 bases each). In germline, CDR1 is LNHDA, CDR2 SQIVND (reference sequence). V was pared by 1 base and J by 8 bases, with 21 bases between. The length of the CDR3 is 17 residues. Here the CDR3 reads CASSIAPFGGFDDEQFF. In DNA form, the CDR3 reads TGTGCCAGTAGTATAGCCCCCTTTGGGGGTTTCGACGATGAGCAGTTCTTC.

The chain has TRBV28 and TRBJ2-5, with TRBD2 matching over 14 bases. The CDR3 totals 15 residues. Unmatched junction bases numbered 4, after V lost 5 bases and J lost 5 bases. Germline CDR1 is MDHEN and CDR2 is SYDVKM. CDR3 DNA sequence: TGTGCCAGCAGTACGCGACTAGCGGGGGGGGAGACCCAGTACTTC. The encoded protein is CASSTRLAGGETQYF.

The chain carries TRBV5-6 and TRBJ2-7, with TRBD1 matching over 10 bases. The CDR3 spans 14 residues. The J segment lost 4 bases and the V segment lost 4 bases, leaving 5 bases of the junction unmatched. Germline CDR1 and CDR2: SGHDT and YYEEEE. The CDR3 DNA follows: TGTGCCAGCAGCATGGGACAGGGGTGGTACGAGCAGTACTTC. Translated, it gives CASSMGQGWYEQYF. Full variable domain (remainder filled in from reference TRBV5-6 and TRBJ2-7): DAGVTQSPTHLIKTRGQQVTLRCSPKSGHDTVSWYQQALGQGPQFIFQYYEEEERQRGNFPDRFSGHQFPNYSSELNVNALLLGDSALYLCASSMGQGWYEQYFGPGTRLTVT.

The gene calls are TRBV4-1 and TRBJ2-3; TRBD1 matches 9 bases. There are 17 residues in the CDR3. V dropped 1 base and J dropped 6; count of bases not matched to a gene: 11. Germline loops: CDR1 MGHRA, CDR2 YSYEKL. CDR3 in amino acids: CASSQVGQGSPRDTQYF. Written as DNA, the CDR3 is TGCGCCAGCAGCCAAGTAGGACAGGGGTCACCGAGGGATACGCAGTATTTT.

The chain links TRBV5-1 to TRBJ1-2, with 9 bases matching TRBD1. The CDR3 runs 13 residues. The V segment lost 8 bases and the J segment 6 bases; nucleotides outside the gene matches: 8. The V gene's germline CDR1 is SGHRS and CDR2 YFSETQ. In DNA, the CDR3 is TGCGCCAGTAGGACAGGGGATCTAGATGGCTACACCTTC. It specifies CASRTGDLDGYTF.

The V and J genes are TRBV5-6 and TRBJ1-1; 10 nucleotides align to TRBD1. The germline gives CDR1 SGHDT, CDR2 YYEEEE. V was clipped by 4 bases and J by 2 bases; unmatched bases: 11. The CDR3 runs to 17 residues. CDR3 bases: TGTGCCAGCAGCCTGGGGGGGACAGGGGACCAAAACACTGAAGCTTTCTTT. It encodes CASSLGGTGDQNTEAFF.

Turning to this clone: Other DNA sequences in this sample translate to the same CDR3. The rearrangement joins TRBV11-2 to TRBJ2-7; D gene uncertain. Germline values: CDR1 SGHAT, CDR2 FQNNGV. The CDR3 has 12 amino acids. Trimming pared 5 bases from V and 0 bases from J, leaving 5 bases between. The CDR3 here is CASSPSSYEQYF. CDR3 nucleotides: TGTGCCAGCAGCCCCAGCTCCTACGAGCAGTACTTC.

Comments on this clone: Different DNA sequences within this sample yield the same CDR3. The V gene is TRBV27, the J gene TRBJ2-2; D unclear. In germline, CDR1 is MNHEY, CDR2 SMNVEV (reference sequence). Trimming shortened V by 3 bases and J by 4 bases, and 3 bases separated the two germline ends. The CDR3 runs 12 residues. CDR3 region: CASSFGTGELFF. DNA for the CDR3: TGTGCCAGCAGTTTCGGCACCGGGGAGCTGTTTTTT.

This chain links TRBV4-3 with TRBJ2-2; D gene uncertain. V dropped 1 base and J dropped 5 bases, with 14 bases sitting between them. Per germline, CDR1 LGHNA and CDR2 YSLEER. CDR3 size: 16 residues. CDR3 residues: CASSQGVGIGTGELFF. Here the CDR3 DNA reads TGCGCCAGCAGCCAAGGTGTGGGAATCGGGACCGGGGAGCTGTTTTTT.

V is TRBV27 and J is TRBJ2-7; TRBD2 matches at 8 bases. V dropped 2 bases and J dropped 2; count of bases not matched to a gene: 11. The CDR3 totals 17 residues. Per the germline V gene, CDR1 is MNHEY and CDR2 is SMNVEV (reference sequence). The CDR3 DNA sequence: TGTGCCAGCAGTTTAATCCCCAGCGGGAGCCTAGCCTACGAGCAGTACTTC. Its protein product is CASSLIPSGSLAYEQYF.

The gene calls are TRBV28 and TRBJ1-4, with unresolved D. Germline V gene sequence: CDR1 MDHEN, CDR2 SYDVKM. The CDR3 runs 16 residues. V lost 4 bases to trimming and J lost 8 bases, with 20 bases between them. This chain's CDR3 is CASSSDKSQIEEKLFF. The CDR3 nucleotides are TGTGCCAGCAGTTCAGACAAATCCCAAATCGAAGAAAAACTGTTTTTT. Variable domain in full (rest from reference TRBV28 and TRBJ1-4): DVKVTQSSRYLVKRTGEKVFLECVQDMDHENMFWYRQDPGLGLRLIYFSYDVKMKEKGDIPEGYSVSREKKERFSLILESASTNQTSMYLCASSSDKSQIEEKLFFGSGTQLSVL.